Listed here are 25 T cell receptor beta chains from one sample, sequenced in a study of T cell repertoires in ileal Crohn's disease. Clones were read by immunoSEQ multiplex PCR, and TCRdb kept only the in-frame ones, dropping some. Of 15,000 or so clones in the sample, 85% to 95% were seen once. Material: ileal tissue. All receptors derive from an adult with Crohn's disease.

CDR3 nucleotide sequence: TGTGCCAGCAGTTACGTGGGGGCTTGGGACACTGAAGCTTTCTTT. It encodes CASSYVGAWDTEAFF. The chain is built from TRBV6-6 and TRBJ1-1, with TRBD1 as a possible D gene (6 bases). V was shortened by 2 bases and J by 3 bases, with 13 bases between the two germline ends. Per germline, CDR1 MNHNY and CDR2 SVGAGI (reference sequence). CDR3 length: 15 residues.

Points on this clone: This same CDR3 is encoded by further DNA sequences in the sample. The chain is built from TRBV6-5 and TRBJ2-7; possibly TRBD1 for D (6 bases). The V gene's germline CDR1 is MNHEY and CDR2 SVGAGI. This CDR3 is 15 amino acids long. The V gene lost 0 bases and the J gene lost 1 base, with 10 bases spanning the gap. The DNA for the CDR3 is TGTGCCAGCAGTTACTCGTTGGACAGTTCCTACGAGCAGTACTTC. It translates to CASSYSLDSSYEQYF.

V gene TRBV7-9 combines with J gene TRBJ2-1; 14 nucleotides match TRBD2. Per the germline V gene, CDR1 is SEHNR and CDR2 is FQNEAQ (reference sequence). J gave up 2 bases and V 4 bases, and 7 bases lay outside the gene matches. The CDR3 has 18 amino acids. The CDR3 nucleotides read TGTGCCAGCAGCTCGACTAGCGGGGGGGCTCCGACCTACAATGAGCAGTTCTTC. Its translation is CASSSTSGGAPTYNEQFF.

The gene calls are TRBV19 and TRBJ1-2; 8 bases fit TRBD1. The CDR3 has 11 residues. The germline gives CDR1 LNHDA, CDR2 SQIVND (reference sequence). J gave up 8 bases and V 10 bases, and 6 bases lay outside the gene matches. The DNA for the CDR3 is TGTGCCACGTCAGGGGGCGCAGGCTACACCTTC. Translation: CATSGGAGYTF.

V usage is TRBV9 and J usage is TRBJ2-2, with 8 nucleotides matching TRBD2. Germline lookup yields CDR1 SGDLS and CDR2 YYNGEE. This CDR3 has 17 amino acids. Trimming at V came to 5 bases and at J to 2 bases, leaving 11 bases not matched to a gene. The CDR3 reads CASSAVGRGDNTGELFF. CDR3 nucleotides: TGTGCCAGCAGTGCGGTCGGGCGGGGGGACAACACCGGGGAGCTGTTTTTT. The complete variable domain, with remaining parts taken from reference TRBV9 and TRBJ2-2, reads DSGVTQTPKHLITATGQRVTLRCSPRSGDLSVYWYQQSLDQGLQFLIQYYNGEERAKGNILERFSAQQFPDLHSELNLSSLELGDSALYFCASSAVGRGDNTGELFFGEGSRLTVL.

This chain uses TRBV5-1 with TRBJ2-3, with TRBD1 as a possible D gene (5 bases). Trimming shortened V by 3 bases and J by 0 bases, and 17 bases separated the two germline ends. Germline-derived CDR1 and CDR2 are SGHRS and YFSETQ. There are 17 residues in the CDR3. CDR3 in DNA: TGCGCCAGCAGCTCGGGTGATAGGGCAGGGAGCACAGATACGCAGTATTTT. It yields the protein CASSSGDRAGSTDTQYF.

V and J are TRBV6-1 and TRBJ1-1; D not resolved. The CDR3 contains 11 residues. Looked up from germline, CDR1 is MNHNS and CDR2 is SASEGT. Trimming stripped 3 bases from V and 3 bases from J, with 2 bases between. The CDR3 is CASSDYTEAFF. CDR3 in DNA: TGTGCCAGCAGTGACTACACTGAAGCTTTCTTT.

The CDR3, as DNA: TGTGCCATCACCACAGGGGACGCCCAGTATTTT. As protein: CAITTGDAQYF. The chain uses TRBV10-3 and TRBJ2-3; 7 bases match TRBD1. This CDR3 is 11 amino acids long. The ends lost 7 bases at V and 12 bases at J; junction bases unmatched: 7. From germline, CDR1 is ENHRY and CDR2 SYGVKD.

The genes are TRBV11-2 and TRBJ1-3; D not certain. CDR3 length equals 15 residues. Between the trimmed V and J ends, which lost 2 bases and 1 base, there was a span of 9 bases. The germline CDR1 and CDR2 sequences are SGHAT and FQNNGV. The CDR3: CASSLSEASGNTIYF. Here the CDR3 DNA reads TGTGCCAGCAGCTTAAGCGAGGCTTCTGGAAACACCATATATTTT.

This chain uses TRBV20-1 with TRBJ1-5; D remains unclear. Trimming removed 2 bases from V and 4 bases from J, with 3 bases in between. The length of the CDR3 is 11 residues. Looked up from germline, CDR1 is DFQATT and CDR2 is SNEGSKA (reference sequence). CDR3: CSARPNQPQHF. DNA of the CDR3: TGCAGTGCTAGACCTAATCAGCCCCAGCATTTT.

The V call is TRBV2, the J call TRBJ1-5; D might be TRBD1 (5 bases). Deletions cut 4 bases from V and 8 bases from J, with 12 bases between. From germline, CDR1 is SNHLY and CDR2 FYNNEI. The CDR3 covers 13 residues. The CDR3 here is CASSGGSPEPQHF. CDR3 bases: TGTGCCAGCAGTGGGGGCAGCCCGGAGCCCCAGCATTTT.

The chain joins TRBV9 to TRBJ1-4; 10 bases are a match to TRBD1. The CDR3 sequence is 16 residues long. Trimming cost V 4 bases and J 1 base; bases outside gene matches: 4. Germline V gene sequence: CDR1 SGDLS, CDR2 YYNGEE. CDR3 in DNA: TGTGCCAGCAGCTTGACAGGGGGCAGAACTAATGAAAAACTGTTTTTT. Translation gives CASSLTGGRTNEKLFF.

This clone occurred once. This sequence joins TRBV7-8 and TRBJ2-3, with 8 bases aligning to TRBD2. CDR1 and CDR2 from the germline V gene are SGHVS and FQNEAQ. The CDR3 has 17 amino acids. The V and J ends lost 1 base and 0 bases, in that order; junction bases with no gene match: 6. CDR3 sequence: CASSLGGGGSSTDTQYF. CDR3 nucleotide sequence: TGTGCCAGCAGCTTAGGTGGCGGGGGGTCTAGCACAGATACGCAGTATTTT.

The CDR3 DNA follows: TGTGCCAGCAGGGTGGGGGCTGGGAATGAGCAGTTCTTC. Residues: CASRVGAGNEQFF. The chain carries TRBV5-5 and TRBJ2-1, with D possibly being TRBD1 (6 bases). Looked up from germline, CDR1 is SGHKS and CDR2 is YYEKEE (reference sequence). V was cut by 5 bases and J by 7 bases, with 13 bases left in between. There are 13 residues in the CDR3.

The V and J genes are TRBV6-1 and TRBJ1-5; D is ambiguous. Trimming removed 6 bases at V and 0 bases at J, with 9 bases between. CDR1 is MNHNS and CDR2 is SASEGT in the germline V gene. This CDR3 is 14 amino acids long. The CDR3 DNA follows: TGTGCCAGCAGGGAGGGTTCTAGCAATCAGCCCCAGCATTTT. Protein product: CASREGSSNQPQHF.

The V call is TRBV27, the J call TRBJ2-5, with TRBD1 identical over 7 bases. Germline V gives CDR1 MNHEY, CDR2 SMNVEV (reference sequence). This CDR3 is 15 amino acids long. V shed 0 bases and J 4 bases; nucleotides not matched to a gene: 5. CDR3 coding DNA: TGTGCCAGCAGTTTATCACAGGGGCCTCGAGAGACCCAGTACTTC. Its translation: CASSLSQGPRETQYF.

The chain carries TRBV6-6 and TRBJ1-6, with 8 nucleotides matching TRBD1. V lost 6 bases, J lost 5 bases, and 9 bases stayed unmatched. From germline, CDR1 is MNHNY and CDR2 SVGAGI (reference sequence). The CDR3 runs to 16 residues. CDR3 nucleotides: TGTGCCAGCAGGCCCCAGGGGGCGCCCAATAATTCACCCCTCCACTTT. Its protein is CASRPQGAPNNSPLHF.

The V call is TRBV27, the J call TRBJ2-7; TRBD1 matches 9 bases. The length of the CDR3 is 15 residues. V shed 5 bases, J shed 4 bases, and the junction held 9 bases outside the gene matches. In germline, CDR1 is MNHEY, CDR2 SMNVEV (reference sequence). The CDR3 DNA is TGTGCCAGCAGTACAGGGGGCCTGGGGAGTTACGAGCAGTACTTC. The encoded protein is CASSTGGLGSYEQYF.

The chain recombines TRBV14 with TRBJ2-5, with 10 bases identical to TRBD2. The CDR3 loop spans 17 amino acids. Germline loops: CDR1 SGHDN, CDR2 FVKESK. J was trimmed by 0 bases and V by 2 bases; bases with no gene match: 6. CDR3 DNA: TGTGCCAGCAGCCAATGGATAACTAGCGGGAACCAAGAGACCCAGTACTTC. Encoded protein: CASSQWITSGNQETQYF. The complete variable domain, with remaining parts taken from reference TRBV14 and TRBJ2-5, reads EAGVTQFPSHSVIEKGQTVTLRCDPISGHDNLYWYRRVMGKEIKFLLHFVKESKQDESGMPNNRFLAERTGGTYSTLKVQPAELEDSGVYFCASSQWITSGNQETQYFGPGTRLLVL.

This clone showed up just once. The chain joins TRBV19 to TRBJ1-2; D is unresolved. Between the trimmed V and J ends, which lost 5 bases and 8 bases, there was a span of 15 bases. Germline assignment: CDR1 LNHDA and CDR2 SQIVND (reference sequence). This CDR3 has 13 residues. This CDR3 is CASSLVLSEGYTF. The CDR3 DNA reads TGTGCCAGTAGTCTCGTACTGTCTGAAGGCTACACCTTC.

The CDR3 here is CASSEYSQAASTDTQYF. CDR3 coding DNA: TGTGCCAGCAGTGAATACTCGCAGGCAGCTAGCACAGATACGCAGTATTTT. The chain recombines TRBV25-1 with TRBJ2-3, with D hard to call. Germline V gene lookup returns CDR1 MGHDK and CDR2 SYGVNS. V was clipped by 0 bases and J by 0 bases, with 13 bases between them. The length of the CDR3 is 17 residues.

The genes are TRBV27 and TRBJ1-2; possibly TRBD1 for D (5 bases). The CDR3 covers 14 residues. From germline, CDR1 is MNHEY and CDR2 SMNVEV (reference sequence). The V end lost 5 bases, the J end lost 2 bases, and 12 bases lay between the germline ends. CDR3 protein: CASSGAAANYGYTF. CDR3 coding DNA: TGTGCCAGCAGTGGGGCGGCCGCAAACTATGGCTACACCTTC.

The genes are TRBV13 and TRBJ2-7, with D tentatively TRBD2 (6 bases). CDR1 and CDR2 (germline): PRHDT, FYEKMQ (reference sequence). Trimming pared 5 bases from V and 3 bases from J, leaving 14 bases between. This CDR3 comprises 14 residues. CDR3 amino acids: CASSPRDLHYEQYF. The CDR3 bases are TGTGCCAGCAGCCCCCGGGACTTACACTACGAGCAGTACTTC.

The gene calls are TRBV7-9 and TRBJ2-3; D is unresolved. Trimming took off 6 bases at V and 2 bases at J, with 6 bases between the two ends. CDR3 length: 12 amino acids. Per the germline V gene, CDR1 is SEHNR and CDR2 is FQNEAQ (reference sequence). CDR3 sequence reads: CASSYNTDTQYF. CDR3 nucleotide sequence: TGTGCCAGCAGTTATAACACAGATACGCAGTATTTT. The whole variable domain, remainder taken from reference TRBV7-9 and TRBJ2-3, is DTGVSQNPRHKITKRGQNVTFRCDPISEHNRLYWYRQTLGQGPEFLTYFQNEAQLEKSRLLSDRFSAERPKGSFSTLEIQRTEQGDSAMYLCASSYNTDTQYFGPGTRLTVL.

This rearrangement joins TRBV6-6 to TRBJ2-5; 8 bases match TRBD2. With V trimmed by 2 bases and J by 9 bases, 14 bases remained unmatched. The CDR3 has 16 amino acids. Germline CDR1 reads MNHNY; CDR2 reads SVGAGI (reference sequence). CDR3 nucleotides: TGTGCCAGCAGTTACGGGATTAGCGGGGAGGCAGGGGCCCAGTACTTC. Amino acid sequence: CASSYGISGEAGAQYF.